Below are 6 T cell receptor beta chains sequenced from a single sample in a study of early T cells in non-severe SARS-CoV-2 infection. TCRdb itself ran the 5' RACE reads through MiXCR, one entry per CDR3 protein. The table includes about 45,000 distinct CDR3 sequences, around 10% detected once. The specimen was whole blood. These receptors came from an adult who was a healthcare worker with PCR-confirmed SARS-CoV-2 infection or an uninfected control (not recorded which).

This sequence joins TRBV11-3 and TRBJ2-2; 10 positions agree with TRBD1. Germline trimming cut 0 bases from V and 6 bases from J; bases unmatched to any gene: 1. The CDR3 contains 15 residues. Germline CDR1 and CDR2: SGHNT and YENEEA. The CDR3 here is CASSLEGQGSGELFF. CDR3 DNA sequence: TGTGCCAGCAGCTTAGAGGGACAGGGGTCCGGGGAGCTGTTTTTT. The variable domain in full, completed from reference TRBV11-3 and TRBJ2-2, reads EAGVVQSPRYKIIEKKQPVAFWCNPISGHNTLYWYLQNLGQGPELLIRYENEEAVDDSQLPKDRFSAERLKGVDSTLKIQPAELGDSAVYLCASSLEGQGSGELFFGEGSRLTVL.

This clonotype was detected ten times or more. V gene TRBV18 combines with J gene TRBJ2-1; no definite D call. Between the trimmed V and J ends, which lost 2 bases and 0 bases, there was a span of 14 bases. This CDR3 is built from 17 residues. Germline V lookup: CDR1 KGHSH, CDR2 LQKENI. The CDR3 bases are TGTGCCAGCTCACCAGGGGTACACGCTAGCTCCTACAATGAGCAGTTCTTC. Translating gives CASSPGVHASSYNEQFF.

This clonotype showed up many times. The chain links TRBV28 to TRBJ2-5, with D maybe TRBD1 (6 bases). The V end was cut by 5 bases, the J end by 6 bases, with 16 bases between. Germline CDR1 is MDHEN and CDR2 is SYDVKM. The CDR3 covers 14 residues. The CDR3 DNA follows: TGTGCCAGCAGTCCAGAACAGGGATTACAGACCCAGTACTTC. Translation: CASSPEQGLQTQYF.

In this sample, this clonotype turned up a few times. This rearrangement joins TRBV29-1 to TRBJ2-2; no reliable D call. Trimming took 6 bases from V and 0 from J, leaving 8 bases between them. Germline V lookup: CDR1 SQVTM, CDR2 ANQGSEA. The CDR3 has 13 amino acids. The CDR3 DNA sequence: TGCAGCGTAGACCATGCGAACACCGGGGAGCTGTTTTTT. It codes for CSVDHANTGELFF.

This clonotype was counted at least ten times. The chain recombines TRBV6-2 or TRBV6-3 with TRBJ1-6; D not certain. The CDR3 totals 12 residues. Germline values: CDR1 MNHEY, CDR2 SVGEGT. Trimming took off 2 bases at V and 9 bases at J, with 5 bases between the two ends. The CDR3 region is CASSYGISPLHF. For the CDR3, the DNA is TGTGCCAGCAGTTACGGAATTTCACCCCTCCACTTT.

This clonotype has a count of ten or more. The DNA for the CDR3 is TGCGCCAGCAGCCAAGCGTGGCAAGGTCAAAGCTCCTACAATGAGCAGTTCTTC. Amino acid sequence: CASSQAWQGQSSYNEQFF. The rearrangement uses TRBV4-3 and TRBJ2-1; no clear D. This CDR3 comprises 18 residues. With 1 base removed from V and 0 bases from J, the gap between germline ends came to 16 bases. The germline gives CDR1 LGHNA, CDR2 YSLEER.